This record looks at one TCR beta chain sequence and its context. One entry per CDR3 protein, called by TCRdb with MiXCR from the 5' RACE reads. The data contain some 550,000 distinct CDR3 sequences, about 19% of them singletons. The CDR3 sequence is 12 residues long. Per the germline V gene, CDR1 is SGHDN and CDR2 is FVKESK. Trimming took off 1 base at V and 6 bases at J, with 4 bases between the two ends. This record belongs to a study of T cells after yellow fever vaccination. The chain joins TRBV14 to TRBJ2-1; D ambiguous. The source material was PBMCs, sampled 15 days after the yellow fever booster vaccination. This clonotype originated in a man aged 25-45 years who received the YFV17D yellow fever vaccine. CDR3 loop: CASSQVFNEQFF. The DNA for the CDR3 is TGTGCCAGCAGCCAAGTTTTCAATGAGCAGTTCTTC.